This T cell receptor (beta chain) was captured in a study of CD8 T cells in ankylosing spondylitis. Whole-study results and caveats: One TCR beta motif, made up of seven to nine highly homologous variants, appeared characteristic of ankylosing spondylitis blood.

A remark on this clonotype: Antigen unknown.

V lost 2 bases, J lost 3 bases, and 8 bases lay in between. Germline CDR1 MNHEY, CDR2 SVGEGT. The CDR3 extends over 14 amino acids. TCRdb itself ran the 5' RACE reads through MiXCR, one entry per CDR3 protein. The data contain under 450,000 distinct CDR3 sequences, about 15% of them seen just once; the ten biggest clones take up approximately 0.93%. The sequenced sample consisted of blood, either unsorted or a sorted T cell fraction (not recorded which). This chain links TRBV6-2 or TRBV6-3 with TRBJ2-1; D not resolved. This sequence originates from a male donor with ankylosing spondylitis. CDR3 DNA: TGTGCCAGCAGTTACGGACCGTTCTACAATGAGCAGTTCTTC. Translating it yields CASSYGPFYNEQFF.